This T cell receptor (beta chain) was sequenced for a study of OX40 agonist ivuxolimab in advanced cancers. The germline V gene encodes CDR1 SGHRS and CDR2 YFSETQ. V was pared by 4 bases and J by 5 bases, with 20 bases between. This CDR3 has 16 residues. The assay was immunoSEQ multiplex PCR, and TCRdb's table has in-frame clones only and misses some. Of tens of thousands of clones in the sample, around 85% were seen once. The sample in question was CD4+ or CD8+ T cells sorted from blood, obtained in a trial of the OX40 agonist ivuxolimab. J is TRBJ2-3 and V is TRBV5-1; D tentatively reads TRBD1 or TRBD2 (5 bases each). The clonotype comes from an adult with an advanced solid tumor such as melanoma, head and neck, liver or kidney cancer. The CDR3 DNA reads as TGCGCCAGCAGCCTTTTTGGGACGTCCCGGGGAGATACGCAGTATTTT. Translated, it gives CASSLFGTSRGDTQYF.